The next 3 T cell receptor beta chains were all read from a single sample in a study of cytomegalovirus exposure and HLA in healthy donors. PCR primers comprised 60 Vbeta and 13 Jbeta primers. Only in-frame clones appear in the TCRdb table, and some are missing; sequencing was by immunoSEQ multiplex PCR. The sample carries about 82,000 clones, 63% recorded once. Sequencing was carried out using PBMCs. Receptor source: a woman between 35 and 50 years old in good health and CMV-seropositive.

Only a few counts were recorded for this clone. The V gene is TRBV20-1, the J gene TRBJ1-1; D is undetermined. The CDR3 loop spans 11 amino acids. Looked up from germline, CDR1 is DFQATT and CDR2 is SNEGSKA (reference sequence). The V and J ends lost 8 bases and 4 bases respectively, with 11 bases between them. The CDR3 spells CSPSRGTEAFF. CDR3 coding DNA: TGCAGTCCCTCCCGCGGCACTGAAGCTTTCTTT.

CDR3 loop: CASSEKSGGSYEQYF. CDR3 in DNA: TGTGCCAGCAGCGAGAAAAGCGGGGGCTCCTACGAGCAGTACTTC. J is TRBJ2-7 and V is TRBV9; 8 positions match TRBD2. The CDR3 is made up of 15 amino acids. Germline V gene sequence: CDR1 SGDLS, CDR2 YYNGEE. The V gene end was trimmed by 3 bases and the J gene end by 0 bases; junction bases not matched to a gene: 5.

V is TRBV4-3 and J is TRBJ1-1, with 10 bases aligning to TRBD1. V dropped 4 bases and J dropped 4; count of bases not matched to a gene: 6. CDR1 LGHNA and CDR2 YSLEER come from the germline V gene. The CDR3 is 15 amino acids. Here the CDR3 reads CASSRQGAGATEAFF. CDR3 bases: TGCGCCAGCAGCCGACAGGGGGCAGGTGCCACTGAAGCTTTCTTT.